One and the same sample provided the 26 T cell receptor beta chains below, sequenced in a study of T cell changes during pregnancy in multiple sclerosis. Clones were sequenced by immunoSEQ multiplex PCR, and TCRdb holds only the in-frame ones, with some missing. The sample contains some 27,000 clones, under 95% of which appear only once. Source: CD4+ T cells from peripheral blood mononuclear cells, taken after pregnancy. These receptors all come from a female donor with multiple sclerosis, enrolled in a pregnancy study.

The gene calls are TRBV5-4 and TRBJ2-1, with unresolved D. Trimming removed 0 bases at V and 4 bases at J, with 11 bases between. CDR1 SGHNT and CDR2 YYREEE come from the germline V gene (reference sequence). CDR3 size: 15 residues. Written as DNA, the CDR3 is TGTGCCAGCAGCTTGGGGCCCGACATTTACAATGAGCAGTTCTTC. This encodes CASSLGPDIYNEQFF. Together with reference TRBV5-4 and TRBJ2-1, the CDR3 gives the full variable domain: ETGVTQSPTHLIKTRGQQVTLRCSSQSGHNTVSWYQQALGQGPQFIFQYYREEENGRGNFPPRFSGLQFPNYSSELNVNALELDDSALYLCASSLGPDIYNEQFFGPGTRLTVL.

The chain carries TRBV6-1 and TRBJ2-2; 8 nucleotides agree with TRBD2. With V trimmed by 5 bases and J by 6 bases, 8 bases remained unmatched. Germline V lookup: CDR1 MNHNS, CDR2 SASEGT. The CDR3 totals 15 residues. This chain's CDR3 is CASSTGTSGAGELFF. CDR3 sequence (DNA): TGTGCCAGCAGTACCGGGACTAGTGGGGCCGGGGAGCTGTTTTTT.

This clone was counted once. V and J are TRBV15 and TRBJ2-5; the D gene is possibly TRBD2 (6 bases). V was trimmed by 0 bases and J by 13 bases, leaving 12 bases between them. Germline-derived CDR1 and CDR2 are LNHNV and YYDKDF (reference sequence). The CDR3 is 12 residues long. CDR3 amino acids: CATSRDRDGGYF. The CDR3 DNA reads as TGTGCCACCAGCAGAGATAGGGACGGGGGGTACTTC.

The chain couples TRBV7-2 to TRBJ1-1; 7 bases are shared with TRBD1. Germline CDR1 reads SGHTA; CDR2 reads FQGNSA. The CDR3 runs 13 residues. With 6 bases clipped from V and 4 bases from J, the junction kept 5 bases outside the gene matches. The CDR3 spells CASRPTGATEAFF. In DNA form, the CDR3 reads TGTGCCAGCAGGCCCACAGGGGCCACTGAAGCTTTCTTT.

The rearrangement links TRBV27 to TRBJ2-7; 14 nucleotides align to TRBD2. This CDR3 has 18 residues. Germline V gene sequence: CDR1 MNHEY, CDR2 SMNVEV (reference sequence). With V trimmed by 2 bases and J by 0 bases, 6 bases remained unmatched. In DNA, the CDR3 is TGTGCCAGCAGTTTAGGGAGACTAGCGGGAGGGTACTCCTACGAGCAGTACTTC. It yields the protein CASSLGRLAGGYSYEQYF.

The chain carries TRBV29-1 and TRBJ2-3, with D hard to call. Per the germline V gene, CDR1 is SQVTM and CDR2 is ANQGSEA. Trimming cost V 1 base and J 2 bases, with 7 bases left between them. This CDR3 contains 13 residues. The DNA of the CDR3 is TGCAGCGTTGAAGGGGCAGTCACAGATACGCAGTATTTT. It encodes CSVEGAVTDTQYF.

The rearrangement joins TRBV5-1 to TRBJ2-1; no clear D. This CDR3 has 14 amino acids. The V end was cut by 2 bases, the J end by 5 bases, with 11 bases between. Germline CDR1 reads SGHRS; CDR2 reads YFSETQ. DNA for the CDR3: TGCGCCAGCAGCTTCCAACCGAGCGACAATGAGCAGTTCTTC. It translates to CASSFQPSDNEQFF. The variable domain in full, completed from reference TRBV5-1 and TRBJ2-1, reads KAGVTQTPRYLIKTRGQQVTLSCSPISGHRSVSWYQQTPGQGLQFLFEYFSETQRNKGNFPGRFSGRQFSNSRSEMNVSTLELGDSALYLCASSFQPSDNEQFFGPGTRLTVL.

The gene calls are TRBV7-8 and TRBJ2-2; a weak D match, TRBD2 (5 bases). The V end lost 3 bases, the J end lost 5 bases, and 13 bases lay between the germline ends. The germline V gene encodes CDR1 SGHVS and CDR2 FQNEAQ. This CDR3 spans 15 amino acids. CDR3 bases: TGTGCCAGCAGCTTGCTGCCAACTAGGACCGGGGAGCTGTTTTTT. Its translation is CASSLLPTRTGELFF.

This chain joins TRBV5-1 and TRBJ1-6; 7 positions agree with TRBD1. The CDR3 is 15 residues long. CDR1 is SGHRS and CDR2 is YFSETQ in the germline V gene. Germline trimming cut 5 bases from V and 5 bases from J; bases unmatched to any gene: 7. CDR3 region: CASSVQGVDNSPLHF. Written as DNA, the CDR3 is TGCGCCAGCAGTGTCCAGGGGGTCGATAATTCACCCCTCCACTTT.

The chain combines TRBV11-3 with TRBJ1-3; 8 bases are shared with TRBD1. CDR3 length: 16 residues. The germline CDR1 and CDR2 sequences are SGHNT and YENEEA. With 2 bases clipped from V and 0 bases from J, the junction kept 3 bases outside the gene matches. The CDR3 bases are TGTGCCAGCAGCTTATCCGGGACAGGCTCTGGAAACACCATATATTTT. It encodes CASSLSGTGSGNTIYF.

The chain couples TRBV6-1 to TRBJ2-1; TRBD2 aligns across 8 bases. In germline, CDR1 is MNHNS, CDR2 SASEGT. This CDR3 contains 16 residues. V lost 4 bases, J lost 2 bases, and 7 bases stayed unmatched. The CDR3 DNA reads as TGTGCCAGCAGTGCCTCTACTAGCGGCGCCTACAATGAGCAGTTCTTC. Amino acid sequence: CASSASTSGAYNEQFF.

The chain recombines TRBV6-6 with TRBJ2-1; D might be TRBD1 (5 bases). The CDR3 is 14 amino acids. The V end lost 6 bases, the J end lost 6 bases, and 15 bases lay between the germline ends. Per the germline V gene, CDR1 is MNHNY and CDR2 is SVGAGI (reference sequence). The CDR3 DNA is TGTGCCAGCAGACCAGGGCTTTTAGGCAATGAGCAGTTCTTC. Translation: CASRPGLLGNEQFF.

The chain is built from TRBV4-2 and TRBJ1-3; D not certain. With 2 bases removed from V and 0 bases from J, the gap between germline ends came to 14 bases. The CDR3 loop spans 17 amino acids. Germline V gene data show CDR1 as LGHNA and CDR2 as YNFKEQ. The chain's CDR3 is CASSQYVADHSGNTIYF. CDR3 DNA: TGTGCCAGCAGCCAATACGTCGCGGATCACTCTGGAAACACCATATATTTT.

This sequence joins TRBV5-8 and TRBJ2-1; D is possibly TRBD1 (6 bases). Trimming removed 0 bases at V and 8 bases at J, with 9 bases between. Germline V gives CDR1 SGHTS, CDR2 YDEGEE. The CDR3 extends over 13 amino acids. CDR3 nucleotides: TGTGCCAGCAGCTTGGCACAGGGATATGAGCAGTTCTTC. This gives the protein CASSLAQGYEQFF. Full variable domain (remainder filled in from reference TRBV5-8 and TRBJ2-1): EAGVTQSPTHLIKTRGQQATLRCSPISGHTSVYWYQQALGLGLQFLLWYDEGEERNRGNFPPRFSGRQFPNYSSELNVNALELEDSALYLCASSLAQGYEQFFGPGTRLTVL.

CDR3 region: CASSLGDRVTGANVLTF. CDR3 sequence (DNA): TGCGCCAGCAGCTTGGGAGACAGGGTCACCGGGGCCAACGTCCTGACTTTC. The V and J genes are TRBV5-1 and TRBJ2-6; 7 bases are shared with TRBD1. The junction had 7 bases not matched to a gene; V was cut back by 0 bases and J by 4 bases. The germline V gene has CDR1 SGHRS and CDR2 YFSETQ. There are 17 residues in the CDR3.

The chain combines TRBV7-8 with TRBJ2-1; a possible D gene is TRBD1 (5 bases). V lost 4 bases and J lost 4, with 14 bases in between. CDR3 length equals 15 residues. Germline loops: CDR1 SGHVS, CDR2 FQNEAQ. CDR3 bases: TGTGCCAGCAGCTCATACCAGCCAGGGTACAATGAGCAGTTCTTC. Amino acid sequence: CASSSYQPGYNEQFF.

The V and J genes are TRBV9 and TRBJ2-7; 9 nucleotides line up with TRBD1. From germline, CDR1 is SGDLS and CDR2 YYNGEE. With V trimmed by 3 bases and J by 2 bases, 6 bases remained unmatched. The CDR3 totals 15 residues. This CDR3 reads CASSDDRGGTYEQYF. The CDR3 bases are TGTGCCAGCAGCGATGACAGGGGGGGGACCTACGAGCAGTACTTC.

The CDR3 DNA reads TGTGCCAGCAGCTTTCGGTTCCGGACTAGCGCAGATACGCAGTATTTT. Translating gives CASSFRFRTSADTQYF. The chain employs TRBV11-2 and TRBJ2-3, with 9 bases that match TRBD2. The germline V gene encodes CDR1 SGHAT and CDR2 FQNNGV. Trimming took 3 bases from V and 4 from J; bases not matched to a gene: 8. The CDR3 runs 16 residues.

This chain connects TRBV16 to TRBJ2-5; possible D gene TRBD1, 6 bases. The CDR3 runs 12 residues. Trimming removed 3 bases at V and 5 bases at J, with 7 bases between. Per the germline V gene, CDR1 is KGHSY and CDR2 is FQNENV. CDR3 protein: CASSHDRETQYF. CDR3 DNA sequence: TGTGCCAGCAGCCACGACAGGGAGACCCAGTACTTC. The full variable domain, rest sourced from reference TRBV16 and TRBJ2-5, is GEEVAQTPKHLVRGEGQKAKLYCAPIKGHSYVFWYQQVLKNEFKFLISFQNENVFDETGMPKERFSAKCLPNSPCSLEIQATKLEDSAVYFCASSHDRETQYFGPGTRLLVL.

The rearrangement joins TRBV2 to TRBJ1-1, with TRBD1 as a possible D gene (5 bases). The CDR3 length is 14 residues. Germline V gene lookup returns CDR1 SNHLY and CDR2 FYNNEI. Trimming pared 4 bases from V and 3 bases from J, leaving 12 bases between. DNA for the CDR3: TGTGCCAGCAGTGTCTCAGTCAGGGACACTGAAGCTTTCTTT. Encoded protein: CASSVSVRDTEAFF.

This chain connects TRBV27 to TRBJ1-5; D not certain. CDR1 and CDR2 from the germline V gene are MNHEY and SMNVEV (reference sequence). V lost 1 base, J lost 4 bases, and 11 bases lay in between. CDR3 length equals 15 residues. The CDR3 DNA reads as TGTGCCAGCAGTTTATATTTGGGCTTTAATCAGCCCCAGCATTTT. This encodes CASSLYLGFNQPQHF.

The rearrangement joins TRBV25-1 to TRBJ1-2; unclear D gene. V lost 1 base to trimming and J lost 8 bases, with 17 bases between them. The CDR3 is 15 amino acids. The V gene's germline CDR1 is MGHDK and CDR2 SYGVNS. Here the CDR3 reads CASSEFGGRVGGYTF. CDR3 bases: TGTGCCAGCAGTGAATTCGGAGGTCGAGTCGGCGGCTACACCTTC.

This chain links TRBV5-1 with TRBJ2-2, with TRBD1 as a possible D gene (5 bases). This CDR3 is built from 15 residues. V shed 1 base and J shed 2 bases, with 9 bases lying between them. Germline V lookup: CDR1 SGHRS, CDR2 YFSETQ. CDR3 amino acids: CASSLYDRNTGELFF. As DNA, the CDR3 is TGCGCCAGCAGCTTGTACGACAGAAACACCGGGGAGCTGTTTTTT.

The genes are TRBV9 and TRBJ2-1; possible D gene TRBD2, 5 bases. Germline V lookup: CDR1 SGDLS, CDR2 YYNGEE. Between the trimmed V and J ends, which lost 2 bases and 7 bases, there was a span of 16 bases. The length of the CDR3 is 15 residues. This CDR3 reads CASSVLGTSYNEQFF. CDR3 nucleotides: TGTGCCAGCAGCGTGTTGGGTACTAGTTATAATGAGCAGTTCTTC.

The V gene is TRBV15, the J gene TRBJ2-4; 7 bases are shared with TRBD1. Germline V CDR1 and CDR2: LNHNV, YYDKDF (reference sequence). J gave up 5 bases and V 5 bases, and 15 bases lay outside the gene matches. The CDR3 is 17 residues long. The CDR3 sequence: CATSSFTGVSGENIQYF. CDR3 nucleotides: TGTGCCACCAGCTCATTTACAGGGGTGAGCGGAGAAAACATTCAGTACTTC.

This sequence joins TRBV5-1 and TRBJ2-7, with 12 bases aligning to TRBD2. Germline CDR1 SGHRS, CDR2 YFSETQ. V shed 4 bases and J 3 bases; nucleotides not matched to a gene: 8. The CDR3 runs to 16 residues. CDR3 DNA: TGCGCCAGCAGCCTGGGACTAGCGGGTGCTATCTACGAGCAGTACTTC. Translation: CASSLGLAGAIYEQYF.